Many counts were recorded for the clone carrying this T cell receptor beta chain. Its target is not known. This sample stems from a study of neurological immune-mediated disorders. Study-wide results and limits: Levels of TCR clonal expansion peaked in HTLV-1-associated myelopathy and reached their lowest in multiple sclerosis, under those of healthy controls. Subjects shared no identical expanded-clone CDR3 amino acid sequences, suggesting private TCR-beta repertoires in all groups.

A 10-nucleotide random UMI tagged transcripts in template-switch 5'RACE cDNA synthesis. TCRdb reanalysed the 5' RACE reads using MiXCR and keeps one entry per CDR3 protein. Here the sample spans about 50,000 distinct CDR3 sequences, over 9% being singletons. The V gene end was trimmed by 7 bases and the J gene end by 8 bases; junction bases not matched to a gene: 6. Germline V CDR1 and CDR2: MNHNS, SASEGT. The CDR3 runs 13 residues. The chain joins TRBV6-1 to TRBJ2-1; 9 nucleotides align to TRBD2. This clonotype was obtained from a man between 65 and 85 years old with HTLV-1-associated myelopathy (HAM/TSP). The material sequenced was PBMCs. The CDR3 here is CASMGTSFHEQFF. The CDR3 DNA is TGTGCCAGCATGGGGACTAGCTTCCATGAGCAGTTCTTC.